This T cell receptor beta chain was obtained from a study of shared clonotypes between healthy human individuals. TCRdb keeps only in-frame clones here, not all; method: immunoSEQ multiplex PCR. The sample lists about 2.5 million clones; less than 95% were seen once. Germline CDR1 is SGHTS and CDR2 is YDEGEE. The CDR3 contains 14 residues. Germline trimming cut 2 bases from V and 3 bases from J; bases unmatched to any gene: 4. The genes are TRBV5-8 and TRBJ2-7, with 8 bases aligning to TRBD1. Sample: naive CD4+ T cells from PBMCs. Subset noted: CD45RA+ positively selected. The clonotype originates from a man aged 18-30 years in good health. Some clones in this sample may be carry-over from other donors' samples. The CDR3 protein is CASSLTGTGYEQYF. The CDR3 nucleotides read TGTGCCAGCAGCTTAACCGGGACAGGCTACGAGCAGTACTTC.